This entry concerns a single TCR beta chain. This sample is drawn from a study of blood T cell repertoires in COVID-19. Study information: T cells, B-cell-depleted T cells, or PBMCs provided the cDNA or gDNA that served as material.

Authors' analysis steps: Using reference gene primer amplification, nucleated cell counts were estimated. The data were produced by immunoSEQ multiplex PCR, yet TCRdb's version contains in-frame clones alone and is incomplete. V and J calls and clone size are as listed in that table; D and trimming were resolved from the DNA. The top ten clones hold roughly 5.1% of a sample with tens of thousands of clones, 89% of them seen once. It was during active infection that Seattle patients were enrolled and then longitudinally followed. CDR3 length equals 13 residues. Germline V lookup: CDR1 SGHDN, CDR2 FVKESK. The V end was cut by 5 bases, the J end by 3 bases, with 10 bases between.

The source is a man aged 60-69 years with COVID-19, enrolled during active disease. The chain recombines TRBV14 with TRBJ1-1, with a possible D match to TRBD1 (6 bases). The sequencing sample was made of peripheral blood. The CDR3 coding sequence is TGTGCCAGCAGCTCGGACAGCGACACTGAAGCTTTCTTT. Translating it yields CASSSDSDTEAFF.